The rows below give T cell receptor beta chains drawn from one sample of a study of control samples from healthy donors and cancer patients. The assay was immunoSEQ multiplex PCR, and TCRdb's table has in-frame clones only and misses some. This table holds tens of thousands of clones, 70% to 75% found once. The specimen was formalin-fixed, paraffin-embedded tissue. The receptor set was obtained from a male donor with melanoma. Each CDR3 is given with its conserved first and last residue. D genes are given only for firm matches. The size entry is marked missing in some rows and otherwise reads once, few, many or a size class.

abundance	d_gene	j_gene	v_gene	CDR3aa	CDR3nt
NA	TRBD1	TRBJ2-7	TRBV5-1	CASSAMPGQGNEQYF	TGCGCCAGCAGCGCAATGCCGGGACAGGGGAACGAGCAGTACTTC
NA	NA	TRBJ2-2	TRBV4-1	CASSQGTDSRELFF	TGCGCCAGCAGCCAAGGGACGGACAGTAGGGAGCTGTTTTTT
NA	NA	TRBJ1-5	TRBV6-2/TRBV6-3	CASSYTVPLNQPQHF	TGTGCCAGCAGTTACACTGTCCCCCTCAATCAGCCCCAGCATTTT
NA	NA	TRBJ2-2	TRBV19	CASSIGLVPGELFF	TGTGCCAGTAGTATAGGACTAGTTCCCGGGGAGCTGTTTTTT
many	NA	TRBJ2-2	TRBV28	CASRKPAGELFF	TGTGCCAGCAGAAAGCCCGCCGGGGAGCTGTTTTTT
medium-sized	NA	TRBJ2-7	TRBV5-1	CASSLGTNSYEQYF	TGCGCCAGCAGCTTAGGGACCAACAGCTACGAGCAGTACTTC
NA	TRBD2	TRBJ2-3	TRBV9	CASSSGLAGGSRTDTQYF	TGTGCCAGCAGCTCGGGACTAGCGGGAGGTTCTCGCACAGATACGCAGTATTTT
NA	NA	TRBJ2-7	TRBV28	CASPPRSGPLQTYEQYF	TGTGCCAGCCCCCCGCGGAGCGGGCCCCTCCAGACCTACGAGCAGTACTTC
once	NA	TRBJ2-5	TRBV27	CASSLEQKETQYF	TGTGCCAGCAGTCTGGAACAAAAAGAGACCCAGTACTTC
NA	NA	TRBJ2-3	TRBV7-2	CASSLFFRPPGTDTQYF	TGTGCCAGCAGCTTATTTTTTAGGCCTCCTGGCACAGATACGCAGTATTTT
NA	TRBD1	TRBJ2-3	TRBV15	CATSRRPDRGRPDTQYF	TGTGCCACCAGCAGAAGACCGGACAGGGGGCGCCCAGATACGCAGTATTTT
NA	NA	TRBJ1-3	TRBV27	CASSPQGSSGNTIYF	TGTGCCAGCAGCCCACAGGGCTCCTCTGGAAACACCATATATTTT
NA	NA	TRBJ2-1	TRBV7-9	CASSSRQANNKQFF	TGTGCCAGCAGCTCCAGACAGGCGAACAATAAGCAGTTCTTC